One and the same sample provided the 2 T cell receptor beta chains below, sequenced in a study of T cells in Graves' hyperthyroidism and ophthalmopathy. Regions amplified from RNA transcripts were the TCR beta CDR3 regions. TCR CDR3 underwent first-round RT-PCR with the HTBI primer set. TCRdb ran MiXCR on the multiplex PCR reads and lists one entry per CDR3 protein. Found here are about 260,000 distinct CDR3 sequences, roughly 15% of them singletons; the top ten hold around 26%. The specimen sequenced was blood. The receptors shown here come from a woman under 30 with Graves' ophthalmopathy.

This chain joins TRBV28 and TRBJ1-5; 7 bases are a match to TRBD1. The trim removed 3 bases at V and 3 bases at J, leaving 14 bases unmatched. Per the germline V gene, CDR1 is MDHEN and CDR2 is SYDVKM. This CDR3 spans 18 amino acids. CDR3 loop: CASSFKREQGSDNQPQHF. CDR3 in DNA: TGTGCCAGCAGTTTTAAGAGGGAACAGGGGAGCGACAATCAGCCCCAGCATTTT.

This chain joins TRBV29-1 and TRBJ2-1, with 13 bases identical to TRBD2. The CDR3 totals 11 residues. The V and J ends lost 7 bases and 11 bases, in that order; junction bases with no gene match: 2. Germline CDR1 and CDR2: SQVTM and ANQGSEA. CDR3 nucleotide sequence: TGCAGCGGGGGACTAGCGGGAAAGCAGTTCTTC. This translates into CSGGLAGKQFF.